This T cell receptor (beta chain) came from a study of T-cell memory formation after mild COVID-19. From the 5' RACE reads, TCRdb called clonotypes with MiXCR, one entry per CDR3 protein. The repertoire holds around 250,000 distinct CDR3 sequences, approximately 15% seen once, with around 2% in the top ten. The source material was PBMCs or a T cell subset sorted from them (not recorded which). This sequence was found in an adult woman who had mild COVID-19 (a few samples of this study predate the infection). Cell type and time point are not known.

CDR3 sequence (DNA): TGTGCCAGCAGCTTTTGGACAGGGGGCGGCTATAATTCACCCCTCCACTTT. Translation gives CASSFWTGGGYNSPLHF. This chain uses TRBV6-5 with TRBJ1-6; TRBD1 matches at 11 bases. The ends lost 6 bases at V and 3 bases at J; junction bases unmatched: 7. The CDR3 has 17 amino acids. The germline V gene encodes CDR1 MNHEY and CDR2 SVGAGI.